A selection of T cell receptor beta chains follows, all from one sample in a study of blood T cell repertoires in COVID-19. Using immunoSEQ multiplex PCR, the repertoire was profiled, and TCRdb retains in-frame clones only, with some absent. The table records approximately 360,000 clones, approximately 88% of them present only once. Source material: PBMCs or T cells enriched from blood (not recorded which). Receptors originate from a young woman with acute COVID-19. Each CDR3 is given with its conserved first and last residue. D genes are given only for firm matches.

CDR3nt	CDR3aa	v_gene	j_gene	d_gene
TGTGCCAGCAGCCCGAGACCCAGGACAGCCCTGGGGGAAGCTTTCTTT	CASSPRPRTALGEAFF	TRBV5-6	TRBJ1-1	-
TGTGCCAGCAGCTATGCAACTACTAACTATGGCTACACCTTC	CASSYATTNYGYTF	TRBV7-2	TRBJ1-2	-
TGCAGTGCTAGTGGACTCGAAAATAGCAATCAGCCCCAGCATTTT	CSASGLENSNQPQHF	TRBV20-1	TRBJ1-5	-
TGTGCCAGCCGTTTGGGGGGAGGACCCCTCCACTTT	CASRLGGGPLHF	TRBV12-3/TRBV12-4	TRBJ1-6	-
TGTGCCAGCGGTGACAGGGCCAGTCAGCCCCAGCATTTT	CASGDRASQPQHF	TRBV19	TRBJ1-5	TRBD1
TGTGCCACCAGTGATTCCAGGGGGGCCTTTAACTATGGCTACACCTTC	CATSDSRGAFNYGYTF	TRBV24-1	TRBJ1-2	TRBD1
TGTGCCTGGAGCGGGGGGAGGGGAGAGACCCAGTACTTC	CAWSGGRGETQYF	TRBV30	TRBJ2-5	TRBD2
TGTGCCAGCAGCCCCCCGAAGCGTGCAGGGTACGAGCAGTACTTC	CASSPPKRAGYEQYF	TRBV3-1/TRBV3-2	TRBJ2-7	-
TGTGCCATCACCTCCAGCGGGGACCTCACAGATACGCAGTATTTT	CAITSSGDLTDTQYF	TRBV2	TRBJ2-3	TRBD2
TGCGCCAGCAGTTCCGTTGGAGGGGTGGATGAAAAACTGTTTTTT	CASSSVGGVDEKLFF	TRBV10-2	TRBJ1-4	-
TGCGCCAGCAGCCAAGTTGGGGGACTAGCCCCAGATACGCAGTATTTT	CASSQVGGLAPDTQYF	TRBV4-1	TRBJ2-3	TRBD2
TGTGCCAGCAGTCTAACAGGAGGGATTGCGCAGTATTTT	CASSLTGGIAQYF	TRBV12-3/TRBV12-4	TRBJ2-3	-
TGTGCCAGCAGTTTGACAGCCTACGAGCAGTACTTC	CASSLTAYEQYF	TRBV2	TRBJ2-7	-
TGCGCCAGCAGCCCACTAGCGGGGGGCTACGAGCAGTACTTC	CASSPLAGGYEQYF	TRBV5-1	TRBJ2-7	TRBD2
TGTGCCAGCAGCTTGGTTGGTGGGAGCACTGAAGCTTTCTTT	CASSLVGGSTEAFF	TRBV5-4	TRBJ1-1	-
TGTGCCAGCAGCTTACGGGGGAGGGACAGGGGGAACACTGAAGCTTTCTTT	CASSLRGRDRGNTEAFF	TRBV7-2	TRBJ1-1	TRBD1
TGTGCCAGCAGCTTCCCAACAACCGGGACAGAGAATGGCTACACCTTC	CASSFPTTGTENGYTF	TRBV7-2	TRBJ1-2	TRBD1
TGTGCCAGTAGTATAGTGTGGGGGGGAGATGAAAAACTGTTTTTT	CASSIVWGGDEKLFF	TRBV19	TRBJ1-4	-
TGTGCCAGCAGCCAAAGAGGCCCCCAGGGTAGCTACGAGCAGTACTTC	CASSQRGPQGSYEQYF	TRBV14	TRBJ2-7	-
TGCAGCGTTGGAGAAGGACTCTACGAGCAGTACTTC	CSVGEGLYEQYF	TRBV29-1	TRBJ2-7	-